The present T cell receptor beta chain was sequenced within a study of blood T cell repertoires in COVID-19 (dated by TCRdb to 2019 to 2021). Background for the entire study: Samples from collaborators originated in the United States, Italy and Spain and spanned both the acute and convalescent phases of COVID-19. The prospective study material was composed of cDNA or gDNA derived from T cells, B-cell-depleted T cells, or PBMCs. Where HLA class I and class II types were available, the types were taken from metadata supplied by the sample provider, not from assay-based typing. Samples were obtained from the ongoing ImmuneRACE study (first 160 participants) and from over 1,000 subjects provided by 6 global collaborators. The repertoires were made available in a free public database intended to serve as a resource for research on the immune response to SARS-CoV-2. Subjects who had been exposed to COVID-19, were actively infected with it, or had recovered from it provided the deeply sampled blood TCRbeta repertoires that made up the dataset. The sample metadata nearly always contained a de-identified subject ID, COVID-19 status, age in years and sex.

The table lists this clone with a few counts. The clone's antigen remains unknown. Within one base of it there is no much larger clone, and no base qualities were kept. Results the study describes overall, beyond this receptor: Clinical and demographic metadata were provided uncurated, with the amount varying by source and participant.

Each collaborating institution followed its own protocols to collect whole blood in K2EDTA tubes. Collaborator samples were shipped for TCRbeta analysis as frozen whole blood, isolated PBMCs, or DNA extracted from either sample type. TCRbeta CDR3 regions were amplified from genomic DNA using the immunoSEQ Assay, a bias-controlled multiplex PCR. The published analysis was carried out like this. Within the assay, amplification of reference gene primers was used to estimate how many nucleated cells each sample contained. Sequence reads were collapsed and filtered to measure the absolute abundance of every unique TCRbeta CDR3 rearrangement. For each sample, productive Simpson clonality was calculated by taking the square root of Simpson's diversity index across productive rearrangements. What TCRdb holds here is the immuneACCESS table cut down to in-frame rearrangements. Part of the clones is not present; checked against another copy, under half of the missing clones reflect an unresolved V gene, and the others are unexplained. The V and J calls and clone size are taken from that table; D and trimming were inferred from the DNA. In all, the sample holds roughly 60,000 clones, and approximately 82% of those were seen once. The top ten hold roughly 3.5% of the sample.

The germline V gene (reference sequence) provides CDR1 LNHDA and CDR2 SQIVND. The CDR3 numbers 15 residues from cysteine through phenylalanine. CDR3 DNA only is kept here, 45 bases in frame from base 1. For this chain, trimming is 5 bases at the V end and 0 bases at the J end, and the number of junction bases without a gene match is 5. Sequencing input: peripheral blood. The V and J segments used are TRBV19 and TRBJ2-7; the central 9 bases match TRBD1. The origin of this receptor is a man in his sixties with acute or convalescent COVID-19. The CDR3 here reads CASSLTGGPSYEQYF. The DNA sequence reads TGTGCCAGTAGTCTCACAGGGGGCCCCTCCTACGAGCAGTACTTC.